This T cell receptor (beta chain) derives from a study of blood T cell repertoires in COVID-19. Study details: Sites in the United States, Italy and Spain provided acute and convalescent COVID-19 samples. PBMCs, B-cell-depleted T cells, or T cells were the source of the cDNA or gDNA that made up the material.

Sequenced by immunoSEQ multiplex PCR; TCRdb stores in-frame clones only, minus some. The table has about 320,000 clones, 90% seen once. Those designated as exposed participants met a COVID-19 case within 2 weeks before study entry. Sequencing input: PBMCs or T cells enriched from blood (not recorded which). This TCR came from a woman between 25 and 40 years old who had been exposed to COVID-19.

The CDR3, as DNA: TGTGCCAGCAGTTACGGCGGGGACAATGAGCAGTTCTTC. Its protein is CASSYGGDNEQFF. The chain couples TRBV6-5 to TRBJ2-1; TRBD2 might be the D (6 bases). The CDR3 totals 13 residues. The V gene lost 2 bases and the J gene lost 5 bases, with 7 bases spanning the gap. The germline V gene encodes CDR1 MNHEY and CDR2 SVGAGI.